This T cell receptor (beta chain) was recorded in a study of blood T cells in healthy people across ages. Ten or more counts support this clonotype. Germline-derived CDR1 and CDR2 are DFQATT and SNEGSKA (reference sequence). V lost 3 bases and J lost 5, with 13 bases in between. The CDR3 has 13 residues. Together with a sample-barcoded 5' primer, a J-beta primer mix was included in a second PCR lasting roughly 7 to 11 cycles. TCRdb called the 5' RACE reads again in MiXCR, with one record for every CDR3 protein. The repertoire holds some 1.7 million distinct CDR3 sequences, with approximately 28% as singletons.

Material for sequencing was blood. The chain has TRBV20-1 and TRBJ2-5; D unresolved. The sequence was obtained from a woman in her twenties or thirties in good health. The CDR3 coding sequence is TGCAGTGCTAGTCCCCAGGCCCGGGAGACCCAGTACTTC. It codes for CSASPQARETQYF.